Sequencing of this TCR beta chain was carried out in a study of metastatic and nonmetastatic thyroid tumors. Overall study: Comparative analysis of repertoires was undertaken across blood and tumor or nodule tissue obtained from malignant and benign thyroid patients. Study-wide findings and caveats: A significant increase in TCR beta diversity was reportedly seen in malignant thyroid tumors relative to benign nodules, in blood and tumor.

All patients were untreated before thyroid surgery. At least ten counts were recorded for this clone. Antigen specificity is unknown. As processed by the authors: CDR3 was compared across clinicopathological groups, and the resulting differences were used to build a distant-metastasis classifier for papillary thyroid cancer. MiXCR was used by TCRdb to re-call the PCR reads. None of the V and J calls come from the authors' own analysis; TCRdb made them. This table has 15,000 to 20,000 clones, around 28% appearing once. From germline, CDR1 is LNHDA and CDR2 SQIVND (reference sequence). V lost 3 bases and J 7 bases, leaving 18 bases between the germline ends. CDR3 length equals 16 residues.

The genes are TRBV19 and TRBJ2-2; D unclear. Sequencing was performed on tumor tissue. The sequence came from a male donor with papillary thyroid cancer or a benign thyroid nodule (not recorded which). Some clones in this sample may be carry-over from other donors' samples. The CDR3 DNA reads TGTGCCAGTAGTATTTCCCCGGGTTTTTCCTTCGGGGAGCTGTTTTTT. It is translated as CASSISPGFSFGELFF.